These 21 T cell receptor beta chains were sequenced from one sample in a study of blood T cell repertoires in COVID-19 (dated by TCRdb to about 2020). Libraries were constructed by the immunoSEQ multiplex PCR assay. Drawn from immuneACCESS, this table holds only the in-frame rearrangements with V and J called that TCRdb kept. Clones are partly lost; checked studies trace under half to an unresolved V gene and leave the rest unexplained. Here the sample has about 260,000 clones; 80% to 90% occur a single time. About a tenth of the sample is in the top ten clones. The sample consisted of peripheral blood. The source of these receptors is a woman between 65 and 79 years old with COVID-19, enrolled during active disease.

This rearrangement joins TRBV6-5 to TRBJ2-2, with no clear D. The germline V gene has CDR1 MNHEY and CDR2 SVGAGI. Deletions cut 5 bases from V and 1 base from J, with 8 bases between. This CDR3 contains 14 residues. The CDR3 is CASSSSENTGELFF. CDR3 sequence (DNA): TGTGCCAGCAGTAGCAGCGAGAACACCGGGGAGCTGTTTTTT.

The chain combines TRBV19 with TRBJ1-2, with 7 nucleotides matching TRBD1. This CDR3 is built from 14 residues. CDR1 and CDR2 from the germline V gene are LNHDA and SQIVND (reference sequence). Losses at the gene ends were 6 bases for V and 4 bases for J; bases not matched to a gene: 8. The CDR3 DNA reads as TGTGCCAGTAGACCGGGACAGCTAGCCTATGGCTACACCTTC. Translated: CASRPGQLAYGYTF.

This chain uses TRBV28 with TRBJ2-5; 9 bases are shared with TRBD2. Looked up from germline, CDR1 is MDHEN and CDR2 is SYDVKM. J lost 2 bases, V lost 4 bases, and 8 bases had no gene match. There are 16 residues in the CDR3. Here the CDR3 reads CASSSPSGETQETQYF. DNA for the CDR3: TGTGCCAGCAGTTCGCCTAGCGGGGAGACGCAAGAGACCCAGTACTTC.

The CDR3 here is CASSGQYSPLHF. The CDR3 DNA follows: TGTGCCAGCAGTGGACAGTATTCACCCCTCCACTTT. The chain carries TRBV2 and TRBJ1-6, with D tentatively TRBD1 (5 bases). This CDR3 has 12 amino acids. Germline V gene sequence: CDR1 SNHLY, CDR2 FYNNEI. Trimming stripped 4 bases from V and 8 bases from J, with 6 bases between.

The sample holds a few counts of this clone. The V and J genes are TRBV12-3 or TRBV12-4 and TRBJ1-1; 8 bases agree with TRBD1. This CDR3 comprises 13 residues. V gave up 6 bases and J gave up 5 bases; unmatched junction bases: 5. CDR3 coding DNA: TGTGCCAGCAGGAAACAGGGGGGAACTGAAGCTTTCTTT. It yields the protein CASRKQGGTEAFF.

The chain joins TRBV7-9 to TRBJ1-3; 10 positions match TRBD1. The CDR3 spans 14 residues. CDR1 is SEHNR and CDR2 is FQNEAQ in the germline V gene (reference sequence). J gave up 4 bases and V 5 bases, and 2 bases lay outside the gene matches. CDR3 DNA sequence: TGTGCCAGCAGCGGGACAGGGGTCGGAAACACCATATATTTT. Translating gives CASSGTGVGNTIYF. Supplemented by reference TRBV7-9 and TRBJ1-3, the full variable domain reads DTGVSQNPRHKITKRGQNVTFRCDPISEHNRLYWYRQTLGQGPEFLTYFQNEAQLEKSRLLSDRFSAERPKGSFSTLEIQRTEQGDSAMYLCASSGTGVGNTIYFGEGSWLTVV.

The chain employs TRBV6-5 and TRBJ2-2, with D uncertain. From germline, CDR1 is MNHEY and CDR2 SVGAGI. The germline V and J ends were trimmed by 0 bases and 6 bases, with 5 bases remaining between them. The CDR3 spans 13 residues. Here the CDR3 DNA reads TGTGCCAGCAGTTACTCTCTTCCCGGGGAGCTGTTTTTT. This gives the protein CASSYSLPGELFF.

The chain recombines TRBV3-1 (or the pseudogene TRBV3-2) with TRBJ2-1, with 7 bases aligning to TRBD2. Germline assignment: CDR1 LGHDT and CDR2 YNNKEL (reference sequence). J gave up 4 bases and V 4 bases, and 10 bases lay outside the gene matches. CDR3 length equals 16 residues. This CDR3 reads CASSRPSAGAYNEQFF. CDR3 DNA sequence: TGTGCCAGCAGCCGGCCCTCGGCGGGAGCTTACAATGAGCAGTTCTTC.

This rearrangement joins TRBV7-3 to TRBJ1-1; 7 bases align to TRBD1. Germline V gene lookup returns CDR1 SGHTA and CDR2 FQGTGA. Trimming removed 5 bases from V and 8 bases from J; junction bases left unmatched: 11. The CDR3 loop spans 14 amino acids. In nucleotides, the CDR3 is TGTGCCAGCAGCCCACGGACAGGATCAGGGGAAGCTTTCTTT. This codes for CASSPRTGSGEAFF. Together with reference TRBV7-3 and TRBJ1-1, the CDR3 gives the full variable domain: GAGVSQTPSNKVTEKGKYVELRCDPISGHTALYWYRQSLGQGPEFLIYFQGTGAADDSGLPNDRFFAVRPEGSVSTLKIQRTERGDSAVYLCASSPRTGSGEAFFGQGTRLTVV.

The CDR3 here is CASSQALGGGPKYF. In DNA, the CDR3 is TGCGCCAGCAGCCAAGCTTTGGGAGGGGGTCCAAAGTATTTT. This sequence joins TRBV4-1 and TRBJ2-3; D possibly corresponds to TRBD2 (7 bases). Germline lookup yields CDR1 MGHRA and CDR2 YSYEKL. The V end lost 1 base, the J end lost 13 bases, and 18 bases lay between the germline ends. The CDR3 extends over 14 amino acids.

In this sample, this clone turned up once. J is TRBJ2-1 and V is TRBV6-5; D gene ambiguous. Germline V lookup: CDR1 MNHEY, CDR2 SVGAGI. The CDR3 spans 13 residues. V was pared by 6 bases and J by 6 bases, with 12 bases between. For the CDR3, the DNA is TGTGCCAGCAGCCCCAGCGATGGCAATGAGCAGTTCTTC. It specifies CASSPSDGNEQFF.

The rearrangement uses TRBV30 and TRBJ1-4; TRBD1 agrees at 8 bases. The length of the CDR3 is 17 residues. Germline loops: CDR1 GTSNPN, CDR2 SVGIG (reference sequence). V was clipped by 0 bases and J by 0 bases; unmatched bases: 6. The CDR3 region is CAWSVRGTGATNEKLFF. The DNA of the CDR3 is TGTGCCTGGAGTGTACGCGGGACAGGAGCAACTAATGAAAAACTGTTTTTT.

Here the CDR3 reads CASSYNRGNEQFF. The CDR3 DNA reads TGTGCCAGCAGTTACAACAGGGGGAATGAGCAGTTCTTC. The chain joins TRBV6-5 to TRBJ2-1; the match to TRBD1 covers 8 bases. CDR1 MNHEY and CDR2 SVGAGI come from the germline V gene. This CDR3 region has 13 residues. Trimming cost V 2 bases and J 7 bases; bases outside gene matches: 1.

The genes are TRBV12-3 or TRBV12-4 and TRBJ1-2; D might be TRBD1 (6 bases). This CDR3 has 13 amino acids. V lost 5 bases and J lost 4, with 11 bases in between. The CDR3 spells CASSRQVAYGYTF. The CDR3 nucleotides are TGTGCCAGCAGTAGACAGGTCGCCTATGGCTACACCTTC.

This chain connects TRBV18 to TRBJ2-5; 7 nucleotides align to TRBD1. V lost 5 bases to trimming and J lost 5 bases; unmatched junction nucleotides: 8. CDR3 length equals 14 residues. Germline V gives CDR1 KGHSH, CDR2 LQKENI. The CDR3 reads CASSTGAWSETQYF. DNA for the CDR3: TGTGCCAGCTCAACAGGGGCATGGAGTGAGACCCAGTACTTC.

The chain uses TRBV6-5 and TRBJ1-1; D perhaps matches TRBD1 (6 bases). Germline V CDR1 and CDR2: MNHEY, SVGAGI. This CDR3 region has 14 residues. V was shortened by 8 bases and J by 4 bases, with 17 bases between the two germline ends. The CDR3 DNA reads as TGTGCCAGCCAGTCGCGGGGGGCGGCCACTGAAGCTTTCTTT. This encodes CASQSRGAATEAFF.

This chain connects TRBV12-3 or TRBV12-4 to TRBJ2-7; D remains unclear. CDR3 size: 11 residues. V lost 6 bases to trimming and J lost 6 bases, with 9 bases between them. In DNA form, the CDR3 reads TGTGCCAGCAGCTTTTCCAGCGAGCAGTACTTC. Amino acids: CASSFSSEQYF.

The chain has TRBV29-1 and TRBJ1-2; D remains ambiguous. CDR3 length: 11 residues. In germline, CDR1 is SQVTM, CDR2 ANQGSEA. V was trimmed by 4 bases and J by 8 bases, leaving 11 bases between them. CDR3 sequence: CSVGEDRGYTF. The CDR3 nucleotides read TGCAGCGTTGGGGAGGATCGAGGCTACACCTTC. Full variable domain (missing parts from reference TRBV29-1 and TRBJ1-2): SAVISQKPSRDICQRGTSLTIQCQVDSQVTMMFWYRQQPGQSLTLIATANQGSEATYESGFVIDKFPISRPNLTFSTLTVSNMSPEDSSIYLCSVGEDRGYTFGSGTRLTVV.

CDR3 bases: TGTGCCAGCAGCTTGGGACAGGTAAGATACGAGCAGTACTTC. As protein: CASSLGQVRYEQYF. This chain connects TRBV5-6 to TRBJ2-7, with D possibly TRBD1 on 6 matching bases. Between the trimmed V and J ends, which lost 0 bases and 4 bases, there was a span of 11 bases. From germline, CDR1 is SGHDT and CDR2 YYEEEE. The CDR3 contains 14 residues.

The chain couples TRBV30 to TRBJ1-2, with 9 bases identical to TRBD1. Trimming took 5 bases from V and 5 from J; bases not matched to a gene: 6. Per the germline V gene, CDR1 is GTSNPN and CDR2 is SVGIG (reference sequence). CDR3 length: 13 residues. CDR3 coding DNA: TGTGCCTGGGACCAGGGACAGGGTTATGGCTACACCTTC. Translation gives CAWDQGQGYGYTF. The complete variable domain, with remaining parts taken from reference TRBV30 and TRBJ1-2, reads SQTIHQWPATLVQPVGSPLSLECTVEGTSNPNLYWYRQAAGRGLQLLFYSVGIGQISSEVPQNLSASRPQDRQFILSSKKLLLSDSGFYLCAWDQGQGYGYTFGSGTRLTVV.

This chain joins TRBV14 and TRBJ1-2; no reliable D call. The CDR3 totals 13 residues. V dropped 4 bases and J dropped 8 bases, with 14 bases sitting between them. Germline loops: CDR1 SGHDN, CDR2 FVKESK. DNA for the CDR3: TGTGCCAGCAGCCCGAGGAACTCTGTAGGCTACACCTTC. It specifies CASSPRNSVGYTF. Combining the CDR3 with reference TRBV14 and TRBJ1-2 gives the whole variable domain EAGVTQFPSHSVIEKGQTVTLRCDPISGHDNLYWYRRVMGKEIKFLLHFVKESKQDESGMPNNRFLAERTGGTYSTLKVQPAELEDSGVYFCASSPRNSVGYTFGSGTRLTVV.